These 17 T cell receptor beta chains were all obtained from the same sample, sequenced in a study of blood T cells in healthy people across ages (dated by TCRdb to about 2015). Libraries were built with 5' RACE. The run used an Illumina HiSeq 2500. A second PCR of about 6 to 11 cycles was run with a J-beta primer mix and a sample-barcoded 5' primer. TCRdb ran its own pipeline on the public reads, namely fastp trimming at Q25 and MiXCR clone calling, and kept in-frame beta chains. When rows share a CDR3 protein, they turn into one entry using the most common DNA and genes. Across this sample there are under 2 million distinct CDR3 sequences, with roughly 32% seen only once. The ten largest account for roughly 12% of the sample. Material: blood. The origin of the receptors is a woman under 40 in good health.

The gene calls are TRBV24-1 and TRBJ2-1, with 9 bases that match TRBD2. The J segment lost 8 bases and the V segment lost 6 bases, leaving 7 bases of the junction unmatched. This CDR3 is built from 14 residues. Germline CDR1 is KGHDR and CDR2 is SFDVKD. DNA for the CDR3: TGTGCCACCAGTACGGCGGGAGGGACGGATGAGCAGTTCTTC. This encodes CATSTAGGTDEQFF.

V is TRBV20-1 and J is TRBJ2-7, with a tentative D call TRBD2 (6 bases). The CDR3 length is 13 residues. Looked up from germline, CDR1 is DFQATT and CDR2 is SNEGSKA (reference sequence). Trimming pared 1 base from V and 2 bases from J, leaving 9 bases between. CDR3 in amino acids: CSARGRDTYEQYF. Here the CDR3 DNA reads TGCAGTGCTAGAGGGCGGGATACCTACGAGCAGTACTTC.

With respect to this clonotype: A junction boundary mismatches the germline segment, possibly from a read error. The CDR3 nucleotides read TGTGCCGGCAGCACCGGGACAGGGGGGTATCAGCCCCAGCATTTT. This codes for CAGSTGTGGYQPQHF. The V gene is TRBV27, the J gene TRBJ1-5; 11 positions match TRBD1. There are 15 residues in the CDR3. CDR1 is MNHEY and CDR2 is SMNVEV in the germline V gene (reference sequence).

The J gene is TRBJ2-3, the V gene TRBV4-2, with 11 bases that match TRBD2. This CDR3 contains 16 residues. Germline lookup yields CDR1 LGHNA and CDR2 YNFKEQ. V gave up 0 bases and J gave up 6 bases; unmatched junction bases: 5. This CDR3 is CASSQDPSSGGDTQYF. The CDR3 region has the DNA TGTGCCAGCAGCCAAGATCCTTCTAGCGGGGGGGATACGCAGTATTTT.

V and J are TRBV5-1 and TRBJ2-2; either TRBD1 or TRBD2 may fit D (6 bases each). The CDR3 length is 16 residues. CDR1 SGHRS and CDR2 YFSETQ come from the germline V gene. V was cut by 1 base and J by 0 bases, with 10 bases left in between. The CDR3 protein is CASSLSGGANTGELFF. The CDR3 DNA reads as TGCGCCAGCAGCTTGTCCGGGGGCGCGAACACCGGGGAGCTGTTTTTT.

This clonotype appeared a few times. This chain connects TRBV28 to TRBJ2-1; 8 bases align to TRBD2. CDR1 is MDHEN, CDR2 SYDVKM, per germline. J gave up 8 bases and V 6 bases, and 9 bases lay outside the gene matches. The CDR3 has 14 residues. The CDR3 loop reads CASSSTQGLDEQFF. The DNA of the CDR3 is TGTGCCAGCAGCTCTACCCAGGGACTAGATGAGCAGTTCTTC.

CDR3: CASSPKRGTGEKLFF. The CDR3 region has the DNA TGTGCCAGCAGTCCTAAGAGGGGGACGGGTGAAAAACTGTTTTTT. The chain employs TRBV12-3 or TRBV12-4 and TRBJ1-4, with D possibly being TRBD1 (6 bases). This CDR3 comprises 15 residues. The V and J ends lost 5 bases and 7 bases respectively, with 17 bases between them.

This clonotype came up many times. J is TRBJ2-5 and V is TRBV7-2; D is unclear. The tail of the sequence fits TRBJ2-7 better, so the J call may be wrong. The germline gives CDR1 SGHTA, CDR2 FQGNSA. The CDR3 sequence is 13 residues long. CDR3 residues: CASRPPGGREQYF. The CDR3 DNA is TGTGCCAGCCGCCCCCCCGGCGGACGCGAGCAGTACTTC.

The chain recombines TRBV30 with TRBJ1-1, with D hard to call. Germline CDR1 reads GTSNPN; CDR2 reads SVGIG (reference sequence). CDR3 length equals 13 residues. The V end was cut by 0 bases, the J end by 3 bases, with 8 bases between. As DNA, the CDR3 is TGTGCCTGGAGTGTTAGGGTGGACACTGAAGCTTTCTTT. Translation: CAWSVRVDTEAFF.

Regarding this clonotype: One end of the junction is discordant with germline, which a read error may explain. The genes are TRBV7-3 and TRBJ2-5, with D hard to call. The CDR3 covers 15 residues. Germline values: CDR1 SGHTA, CDR2 FQGTGA. The CDR3 loop reads CARSPGGRTGETQYF. The CDR3 nucleotides are TGTGCCCGCAGCCCGGGCGGACGCACCGGAGAGACCCAGTACTTC. The entire variable domain, with the rest obtained from reference TRBV7-3 and TRBJ2-5, is as follows: GAGVSQTPSNKVTEKGKYVELRCDPISGHTALYWYRQSLGQGPEFLIYFQGTGAADDSGLPNDRFFAVRPEGSVSTLKIQRTERGDSAVYLCARSPGGRTGETQYFGPGTRLLVL.

As for this clonotype: The conserved final phenylalanine or tryptophan is absent from the CDR3, which likely points to a read error. V and J are TRBV20-1 and TRBJ2-7; a weak D match, TRBD2 (6 bases). Germline V gene lookup returns CDR1 DFQATT and CDR2 SNEGSKA (reference sequence). Trimming stripped 0 bases from V and 0 bases from J, with 15 bases between. This CDR3 contains 16 residues. The CDR3 region has the DNA TGCAGTGCTAGAGATGTGGGGGGAAGGAGCTCCTACGAGCAGTACTGC. Translated: CSARDVGGRSSYEQYC.

The chain carries TRBV5-1 and TRBJ1-2; no firm D call. V gave up 6 bases and J gave up 7 bases, with 13 bases separating them. CDR1 is SGHRS, CDR2 YFSETQ, per germline. The length of the CDR3 is 12 residues. CDR3 protein: CASTVDGGGYTF. In DNA, the CDR3 is TGCGCCAGCACCGTGGACGGAGGTGGCTACACCTTC.

The rearrangement links TRBV7-3 to TRBJ2-7, with 10 bases lining up with TRBD2. The CDR3 contains 15 residues. J gave up 4 bases and V 5 bases, and 8 bases lay outside the gene matches. CDR1 SGHTA and CDR2 FQGTGA come from the germline V gene. In nucleotides, the CDR3 is TGTGCCAGCAGCGAAGCGGGAGGGCCTTTATACGAGCAGTACTTC. The encoded protein is CASSEAGGPLYEQYF.

This clonotype was detected only a few times. V usage is TRBV9 and J usage is TRBJ2-3; D gene uncertain. CDR1 SGDLS and CDR2 YYNGEE come from the germline V gene. The CDR3 extends over 14 amino acids. Between the trimmed V and J ends, which lost 3 bases and 5 bases, there was a span of 13 bases. The CDR3 sequence: CASSGSVEGDTQYF. The CDR3 DNA reads TGTGCCAGCAGCGGATCGGTCGAAGGAGATACGCAGTATTTT. The variable domain in full, completed from reference TRBV9 and TRBJ2-3, reads DSGVTQTPKHLITATGQRVTLRCSPRSGDLSVYWYQQSLDQGLQFLIQYYNGEERAKGNILERFSAQQFPDLHSELNLSSLELGDSALYFCASSGSVEGDTQYFGPGTRLTVL.

The chain recombines TRBV6-6 with TRBJ1-5, with D possibly matching TRBD1 (6 bases). The length of the CDR3 is 16 residues. Looked up from germline, CDR1 is MNHNY and CDR2 is SVGAGI (reference sequence). Trimming removed 2 bases at V and 2 bases at J, with 13 bases between. This CDR3 is CASSYMAGEGNQPQHF. In DNA form, the CDR3 reads TGTGCCAGCAGTTACATGGCAGGGGAAGGCAATCAGCCCCAGCATTTT.

This clonotype was recorded a few times. The chain is built from TRBV20-1 and TRBJ2-7; D may be TRBD2 (5 bases). Trimming removed 4 bases from V and 5 bases from J, with 21 bases in between. The CDR3 loop spans 15 amino acids. Germline V gene data show CDR1 as DFQATT and CDR2 as SNEGSKA (reference sequence). The CDR3 here is CSAKPPGGSGDEQYF. The DNA of the CDR3 is TGCAGTGCTAAACCTCCCGGCGGGTCTGGCGACGAGCAGTACTTC.

To note about this clonotype: A much larger clone differs from this one at a single base, so this may be a read error. The V gene is TRBV20-1, the J gene TRBJ2-7; TRBD2 agrees at 10 bases. Germline-derived CDR1 and CDR2 are DFQATT and SNEGSKA (reference sequence). The CDR3 totals 14 residues. V trimming: 4 bases; J trimming: 5 bases; junction bases outside the gene matches: 8. Here the CDR3 DNA reads TGCAGTGCTACTGAACTAGCGGGATGGGACGAGCAGTACTTC. It encodes CSATELAGWDEQYF.